The 25 T cell receptor beta chains below all came from one sample that was sequenced in a study of T cell responses to AZD1222 COVID-19 vaccine. Measured with immunoSEQ multiplex PCR; TCRdb has only the in-frame clones, and not every one. The data contain about 120,000 clones, about 83% of them singletons. The input for sequencing was peripheral blood, taken on day 0 of AZD1222 vaccination. The receptors shown here come from an adult in good health.

The chain links TRBV10-3 to TRBJ2-7; D ambiguous. The V end lost 4 bases, the J end lost 1 base, and 17 bases lay between the germline ends. CDR1 is ENHRY and CDR2 is SYGVKD in the germline V gene. This CDR3 contains 16 residues. The CDR3 coding sequence is TGTGCCATCAGTGCCTCGCCCGGCGGAGAGTCCTACGAGCAGTACTTC. Amino acids: CAISASPGGESYEQYF.

The chain employs TRBV21-1 and TRBJ1-5; no check of the table's D call, TRBD1, against the DNA was made. TRBV21-1 is designated a pseudogene. The CDR3 has 15 residues. The DNA for the CDR3 is TGTGCCAGCGGCCTGGGACAGAAGGAACGGCAGCCCCAGCATTTT. It is translated as CASGLGQKERQPQHF.

This rearrangement joins TRBV24-1 to TRBJ2-5, with D perhaps assigned TRBD1 or TRBD2 (6 bases each). Germline V gene data show CDR1 as KGHDR and CDR2 as SFDVKD. The V gene lost 1 base and the J gene lost 1 base, with 15 bases spanning the gap. CDR3 length: 17 residues. The CDR3 is CATSDFVGRGGQETQYF. The CDR3 DNA follows: TGTGCCACCAGTGATTTTGTGGGCAGGGGAGGCCAAGAGACCCAGTACTTC.

This clone was picked up one time. V usage is TRBV30 and J usage is TRBJ2-7; 9 bases map to TRBD1. Germline V lookup: CDR1 GTSNPN, CDR2 SVGIG (reference sequence). This CDR3 region has 14 residues. The V gene end was trimmed by 8 bases and the J gene end by 0 bases; junction bases not matched to a gene: 8. CDR3 amino acids: CATTGTGHSYEQYF. The CDR3 bases are TGTGCCACTACGGGGACAGGGCACTCCTACGAGCAGTACTTC.

The V and J genes are TRBV19 and TRBJ2-5; 8 bases match TRBD1. With 1 base clipped from V and 4 bases from J, the junction kept 11 bases outside the gene matches. This CDR3 region has 17 residues. Germline assignment: CDR1 LNHDA and CDR2 SQIVND (reference sequence). CDR3 DNA sequence: TGTGCCAGTAGTATAGGACTGGGACAGGCCGCTCCAGAGACCCAGTACTTC. It is translated as CASSIGLGQAAPETQYF.

This rearrangement joins TRBV3-1 (or the pseudogene TRBV3-2) to TRBJ1-1; D gene ambiguous. Germline loops: CDR1 LGHDT, CDR2 YNNKEL (reference sequence). The V end was cut by 6 bases, the J end by 0 bases, with 11 bases between. This CDR3 is 14 amino acids long. CDR3 coding DNA: TGTGCCAGCAGTGTCCCCGGGTTGAACACTGAAGCTTTCTTT. This sequence encodes CASSVPGLNTEAFF.

V usage is TRBV5-4 and J usage is TRBJ2-7; 9 bases map to TRBD2. With V trimmed by 7 bases and J by 6 bases, 8 bases remained unmatched. CDR1 and CDR2 from the germline V gene are SGHNT and YYREEE (reference sequence). The CDR3 is 13 amino acids. CDR3 DNA sequence: TGTGCCAGCTTAGCGGGAGTATCCCTCGAGCAGTACTTC. Translation gives CASLAGVSLEQYF.

The chain joins TRBV7-2 to TRBJ2-4; D is perhaps TRBD2 (6 bases). The CDR3 loop spans 13 amino acids. CDR1 and CDR2 (germline): SGHTA, FQGNSA. V shed 8 bases and J shed 0 bases, with 8 bases lying between them. CDR3 amino acids: CASGGVAKNIQYF. The CDR3 nucleotides are TGTGCCAGCGGCGGGGTAGCCAAAAACATTCAGTACTTC.

The count of this clone is one. The chain carries TRBV9 and TRBJ1-4, with TRBD1 matching 9 bases. The CDR3 length is 16 residues. Per the germline V gene, CDR1 is SGDLS and CDR2 is YYNGEE. V was pared by 3 bases and J by 7 bases, with 10 bases of the junction left unmatched. CDR3 in amino acids: CASSGLLTGGSEKLFF. The CDR3 DNA reads TGTGCCAGCAGCGGCCTATTGACAGGGGGAAGTGAAAAACTGTTTTTT.

The chain joins TRBV28 to TRBJ1-4; D is ambiguous. The CDR3 is 15 residues long. Trimming took off 1 base at V and 8 bases at J, with 14 bases between the two ends. In germline, CDR1 is MDHEN, CDR2 SYDVKM. The CDR3 nucleotides are TGTGCCAGCAGTTTATATCTCCAAAGTCGGGAAAAACTGTTTTTT. Its protein product is CASSLYLQSREKLFF.

This chain joins TRBV9 and TRBJ2-7; 10 bases fit TRBD2. Trimming removed 0 bases from V and 2 bases from J; junction bases left unmatched: 5. Germline assignment: CDR1 SGDLS and CDR2 YYNGEE. The CDR3 extends over 16 amino acids. The CDR3 spells CASSVGSGGSPYEQYF. In DNA, the CDR3 is TGTGCCAGCAGCGTAGGTAGCGGGGGGTCCCCCTACGAGCAGTACTTC.

This chain links TRBV15 with TRBJ1-2; possible D gene TRBD1, 6 bases. Germline CDR1 reads LNHNV; CDR2 reads YYDKDF (reference sequence). The CDR3 consists of 15 residues. Trimming took 4 bases from V and 7 from J, leaving 19 bases between them. For the CDR3, the DNA is TGTGCCACCAGCATACTAAGGCAGGGGTTGGGTGGCTACACCTTC. As protein: CATSILRQGLGGYTF.

This sequence joins TRBV5-1 and TRBJ2-3, with D possibly TRBD1 on 6 matching bases. Germline V gene data show CDR1 as SGHRS and CDR2 as YFSETQ. The CDR3 runs 20 residues. V lost 4 bases and J lost 2, with 29 bases in between. The CDR3 DNA reads TGCGCCAGCAGCCGAACACGCTCTAGCACAGGGATTCACCACACAGATACGCAGTATTTT. This sequence encodes CASSRTRSSTGIHHTDTQYF.

The rearrangement links TRBV11-3 to TRBJ2-1; 10 bases fit TRBD2. CDR3 length: 13 residues. V shed 5 bases, J shed 10 bases, and the junction held 5 bases outside the gene matches. Germline values: CDR1 SGHNT, CDR2 YENEEA. CDR3 bases: TGTGCCAGCAGCCCAGGGACTAGCGAAGAGCAGTTCTTC. Translating gives CASSPGTSEEQFF.

J is TRBJ1-2 and V is TRBV9; D is unclear. This CDR3 contains 14 residues. The germline CDR1 and CDR2 sequences are SGDLS and YYNGEE. V shed 0 bases and J shed 0 bases, with 6 bases lying between them. This CDR3 is CASSVATANYGYTF. The CDR3 nucleotides are TGTGCCAGCAGCGTAGCCACTGCTAACTATGGCTACACCTTC.

The chain combines TRBV9 with TRBJ2-2; D is uncertain. The V and J ends lost 3 bases and 3 bases respectively, with 9 bases between them. Germline assignment: CDR1 SGDLS and CDR2 YYNGEE. The CDR3 extends over 14 amino acids. CDR3 protein: CASSGNNDTGELFF. CDR3 nucleotide sequence: TGTGCCAGCAGCGGAAATAATGACACCGGGGAGCTGTTTTTT.

The rearrangement joins TRBV5-1 to TRBJ2-1, with TRBD1 matching over 7 bases. The CDR3 contains 15 residues. The germline CDR1 and CDR2 sequences are SGHRS and YFSETQ. V lost 4 bases to trimming and J lost 12 bases; unmatched junction nucleotides: 16. The CDR3 bases are TGCGCCAGCAGCGGGACAGATCGGTCCTACAAGGTGCAGTTCTTC. Amino acids: CASSGTDRSYKVQFF.

The chain combines TRBV2 with TRBJ2-5, with D unresolved. In germline, CDR1 is SNHLY, CDR2 FYNNEI. V dropped 6 bases and J dropped 5 bases, with 7 bases sitting between them. This CDR3 is 11 amino acids long. CDR3 in amino acids: CASRTRETQYF. CDR3 coding DNA: TGTGCCAGCAGAACCCGGGAGACCCAGTACTTC. The full variable domain, its missing parts supplied by reference TRBV2 and TRBJ2-5, is EPEVTQTPSHQVTQMGQEVILRCVPISNHLYFYWYRQILGQKVEFLVSFYNNEISEKSEIFDDQFSVERPDGSNFTLKIRSTKLEDSAMYFCASRTRETQYFGPGTRLLVL.

The gene calls are TRBV2 and TRBJ1-4; D ambiguous. Germline CDR1 is SNHLY and CDR2 is FYNNEI. With 6 bases removed from V and 3 bases from J, the gap between germline ends came to 14 bases. The CDR3 is made up of 15 amino acids. The CDR3 DNA is TGTGCCAGCAGCGGCCTTACCGCTGCTAATGAAAAACTGTTTTTT. The encoded protein is CASSGLTAANEKLFF.

In its sample, this clone was seen once. The chain combines TRBV5-1 with TRBJ2-1; possibly TRBD2 for D (5 bases). The CDR3 length is 13 residues. Germline loops: CDR1 SGHRS, CDR2 YFSETQ. The V and J ends lost 4 bases and 9 bases respectively, with 14 bases between them. This chain's CDR3 is CASSGPAEGEQFF. CDR3 sequence (DNA): TGCGCCAGCAGCGGACCGGCCGAGGGTGAGCAGTTCTTC.

V gene TRBV7-9 combines with J gene TRBJ1-1, with TRBD1 as a possible D gene (5 bases). Between the trimmed V and J ends, which lost 2 bases and 3 bases, there was a span of 10 bases. CDR3 length: 14 amino acids. The germline V gene encodes CDR1 SEHNR and CDR2 FQNEAQ (reference sequence). The CDR3, as DNA: TGTGCCAGCAGCTTAAGCAGGGAGGACACTGAAGCTTTCTTT. Amino acids: CASSLSREDTEAFF.

This chain connects TRBV10-3 to TRBJ1-1; TRBD1 aligns across 7 bases. The CDR3 covers 14 residues. The trim removed 6 bases at V and 2 bases at J, leaving 6 bases unmatched. Per germline, CDR1 ENHRY and CDR2 SYGVKD. The CDR3, as DNA: TGTGCCATCAGGTACCGGGACAGTAACACTGAAGCTTTCTTT. Translated: CAIRYRDSNTEAFF.

This chain joins TRBV28 and TRBJ2-6; no reliable D call. The CDR3 covers 15 residues. Germline V gene sequence: CDR1 MDHEN, CDR2 SYDVKM. V lost 5 bases and J 0 bases, leaving 8 bases between the germline ends. In DNA, the CDR3 is TGTGCCAGCAGTCCACAGCGCTCTGGGGCCAACGTCCTGACTTTC. This codes for CASSPQRSGANVLTF.

This clone was picked up one time. The gene calls are TRBV23-1 and TRBJ1-1, with D possibly matching TRBD1 (5 bases). TRBV23-1 is placed among ORFs of uncertain function. This CDR3 spans 18 amino acids. V lost 4 bases and J lost 2, with 23 bases in between. The CDR3 is CASSPLLTVAPINTEAFF. CDR3 DNA: TGCGCCAGCAGTCCCTTACTGACAGTCGCCCCCATTAACACTGAAGCTTTCTTT.

V gene TRBV5-1 combines with J gene TRBJ1-4, with D possibly matching TRBD1 (5 bases). The germline CDR1 and CDR2 sequences are SGHRS and YFSETQ. The CDR3 spans 14 residues. Trimming shortened V by 4 bases and J by 4 bases, and 11 bases separated the two germline ends. For the CDR3, the DNA is TGCGCCAGCAGCGCGGGGACTCTTAATGAAAAACTGTTTTTT. Encoded protein: CASSAGTLNEKLFF.